This TCR beta chain was obtained from a study of cytomegalovirus exposure and HLA in healthy donors (dated by TCRdb to between 2016 and 2019). A note on the overall study: An earlier analysis of 587 of the donors reported 276 Gb of sequence data and 117 million unique TCR beta sequences obtained from about 180 million T cells. The T cell repertoires of some 670 subjects were profiled by immunosequencing and related to cytomegalovirus serostatus. The later analysis used no new phenotypic data to find candidate immune exposures, relying instead on TCR beta sequences and their occurrence across donors. The study was designed to test whether signatures of past pathogen exposure could be identified by cataloging public T cell receptors. The number of typed donors differed by locus: about 620-630 for A, B, C, DRB1 and DQB1; 500 to 550 for DQA1; some 610 for DPA1; and about 470 for DPB1. In addition to the first cohort of approximately 670 subjects, a separate validation cohort of 120 different subjects was used. Four or five DR-DQ haplotypes were handled as single units for association and clustering, since linkage in the cohort was strong. Donor age, sex, ethnicity and CMV serostatus were compiled alongside the repertoire data. An earlier analysis of around 580 of the donors used high-throughput TCR beta sequencing to judge whether each TCR beta V gene segment behaved as functional or pseudogenic. A later analysis re-analyzed previously published TCR beta repertoires from 550 to 700 donors and added high-resolution HLA genotyping to study TCR occurrence patterns. An early release covering some 640 HLA-typed donors comprised about 300 gigabases of sequencing data and around 86 million unique TCR sequences. In a later genetic analysis, genome-wide SNP genotypes for 398 of the 666 donors were used, and that subset was treated as a discovery cohort. Of the 300 to 500 genotyped donors, 70% to 90% were placed in the genetic ancestry cluster associated with self-reported Caucasian donors. HLA typing covered class I and class II loci at four-digit resolution. The study combined high-throughput TCR immunosequencing, statistical association of individual TCRs with disease status, and machine learning to predict cytomegalovirus infection status. Every discovery cohort repertoire had been produced on one sequencing platform. On average, around 240,000 unique TCR beta nucleotide sequences were sequenced per donor among 300 to 500 genotyped donors of the cohort, with approximately 18% of those sequences being non-productive.

In total, around 600 healthy bone marrow donors made up the cohort. Cohort members were all nominally healthy when sampled, although unrecorded immune exposures were likely present. The donor tested CMV seronegative, placing the donor among the 350 or so seronegative members of the cohort. A peripheral blood sample was collected from each donor, and TCR beta sequencing was performed on peripheral blood mononuclear cells. Genomic DNA was extracted from the blood cell samples with the Qiagen DNeasy Blood Extraction Kit. Libraries were constructed by the immunoSEQ multiplex PCR assay. For the multiplex PCR, a mixture combining 60 forward primers for TCR Vbeta segments and 13 reverse primers for TCR Jbeta segments was used. Amplification of the CDR3 region of rearranged TCR beta genes was performed with a multiplex PCR assay on genomic DNA. The Illumina HiSeq System was used to sequence the amplified TCR beta libraries as 87-base-pair reads. As for the authors' bioinformatics: In a later analysis, approximately 74 million unique TCR beta chains were counted across the approximately 620 repertoires, and roughly 11 million of these chains were shared by at least two donors. To remove PCR and sequencing errors, raw reads were error-corrected and collapsed into unique sequences using a nearest-neighbor algorithm that merged closely related sequences. To assign V, D and J gene segments, CDR3 sequences were aligned to IMGT reference sequences. For a sequence to be retained, a match of at least six nucleotides to both a V gene segment and a J gene segment was required. Rearrangements were classified as productive when the CDR3 lacked stop codons and remained in frame with V and J, and all other rearrangements were classified as non-productive. Following IMGT convention, CDR3 was defined as the stretch from the second conserved V-encoded cysteine up to the conserved J-encoded phenylalanine. The earlier analysis of roughly 590 of the donors excluded any sequence lacking an unambiguous match to a single V gene segment. In an earlier analysis of some 590 of the donors, a V segment was called functional when productive rearrangements were above 56.7%, and segregating when the standard deviation between donors exceeded 5%. A statistical classification framework was built for diagnosing cytomegalovirus status from the catalog of TCR beta chain sequences. V and J gene assignment, in a later analysis, came from comparing TCR nucleotide sequences with IMGT/GENE-DB human TR gene sequences. The TCRdist pipeline was used in a later analysis to assign CDR3 sequences and most-parsimonious VDJ recombination scenarios. In a later analysis, each TCR beta chain was defined by its CDR3 amino acid sequence together with its V-gene family, and reads without a unique V-gene family were excluded. As a way to deal with suspected cross-contamination and a sequencing artifact, a later analysis dropped over 550 nucleotide sequences that were highly shared and had low generation probability. In a later analysis, a clonal expansion index was calculated for each public chain from normalized within-repertoire ranks of inferred template counts. In a later analysis, generation probabilities were computed with a VDJ recombination model fitted to out-of-frame rearrangements, and the resulting probabilities were checked against IGoR. In a later analysis, hypergeometric tests were used to score TCR-TCR, TCR-HLA and TCR-CMV co-occurrence, with a repertoire-size bias correction applied to TCR pairs. To estimate false discovery rates, a later analysis permuted the HLA or CMV assignments 20 times. A later analysis grouped co-occurring TCRs with DBSCAN, adding TCRdist sequence similarity when clustering within HLA-allele-positive subsets. For co-occurrence clustering, repertoires with fewer than 30,000 or more than 120,000 public chains were excluded, along with five or six repertoires with anomalous nucleotide sharing. The immuneACCESS repertoire file appears here via TCRdb, limited to in-frame rearrangements. These files lack a portion of the clones; in checked studies, under half of the deficit traces to unresolved V genes, and the cause of the others is not known. From that table come the V and J calls and clone size; the DNA was used to work out D and trimming. The sample has 50,000 to 80,000 clones on record. The ten largest account for around 3.6% of the sample.

What the authors observed across the whole study: When HLA alleles, especially DR and DQ, strongly co-occurred, attributing TCR associations to individual alleles was difficult. Cytomegalovirus status was reported to be diagnosed by the classifier with high specificity and sensitivity in both the original and validation cohorts. In an earlier analysis of fewer than 750 of the donors, most TCR beta V segments were observed in productive rearrangements about 90% or about 30% of the time, broadly matching IMGT annotations. Because some donors lacked HLA typing at each locus, the association tests relied only on the typed subset. For the cohort, immune exposure information was limited to CMV serostatus. A later analysis associated 16,951 TCR beta sequences with specific HLA alleles at a false discovery rate of 0.05. Most CMV-associated TCR beta chains appeared to be HLA-restricted in a later analysis, and the HLA associations seemed to be driven largely by CMV exposure. A further reported finding was that TCR beta sequences accurately predicted the HLA-A and HLA-B alleles for most subjects in the first cohort. In the study, about 150 TCR beta chains were listed as associated with cytomegalovirus. The authors suggested that the approach could potentially be generalized to other disease states and immunological phenotypes. A few of the identified cytomegalovirus-associated TCR beta chains were confirmed in vitro to be specific for cytomegalovirus antigens. The 87-base-pair reads could not distinguish some IMGT-functional V segments, including TRBV6-2 and TRBV6-3, so those segments were excluded. The earlier analysis of 587 of the donors excluded 15 to 20 rarely observed V segments, including chromosome 9 orphons, because counts were too low. A cluster of highly shared sequence variants was judged likely to be a technical artifact of the sequencing pipeline. This cohort had only TCR beta chains sequenced, and the lack of alpha or paired-chain data limited which features could be detected. Across donors, most TCR sequences were observed very rarely, whereas some public TCRs were present in many individuals. An association between a missense DCLRE1C variant and V-gene and J-gene trimming of TCR beta chains was found in a later genetic analysis and replicated in an independent cohort. The presence/absence analyses assumed that sequencing depth was roughly uniform across donors, and that assumption may not be true. In a later analysis, HLA-associated TCR beta chains were found to be more clonally expanded and to have lower generation probabilities than equally common non-associated chains. Several of the top co-occurrence clusters appeared to be linked to parvovirus B19, influenza, CMV and Epstein-Barr virus, according to a later analysis. Correlated functional status among segregating V segments might reflect linkage disequilibrium, but an unknown experimental factor could not be ruled out. A later genetic analysis reported fewer N-insertions in productive TCRs among donors in an Asian-associated ancestry cluster than the roughly 640-donor mean. In a later analysis, the rate of TCR association differed among HLA loci, with DRB1 alleles having the most associated TCRs and HLA-C alleles having the fewest.

Comment on this clone: The antigen it binds to is not known.

The cysteine opens and the phenylalanine closes a CDR3 of 12 amino acids. Only the CDR3 part of the read is kept: 36 bases, read in frame from the first base. Trimming removed 3 bases from V and 11 bases from J, leaving 13 bases between the germline ends. The germline V gene (reference sequence) supplies CDR1 LNHDA and CDR2 SQIVND. This TCR was recovered from a young woman in good health and CMV-seronegative. The sequencing sample was made of PBMCs. Recombination joined TRBV19 with TRBJ1-1; no D segment can be confidently identified. At the DNA level, the sequence is TGTGCCAGTAGTATTCGGGAGGCTTCGGCTTTCTTT. Its amino acids are CASSIREASAFF.